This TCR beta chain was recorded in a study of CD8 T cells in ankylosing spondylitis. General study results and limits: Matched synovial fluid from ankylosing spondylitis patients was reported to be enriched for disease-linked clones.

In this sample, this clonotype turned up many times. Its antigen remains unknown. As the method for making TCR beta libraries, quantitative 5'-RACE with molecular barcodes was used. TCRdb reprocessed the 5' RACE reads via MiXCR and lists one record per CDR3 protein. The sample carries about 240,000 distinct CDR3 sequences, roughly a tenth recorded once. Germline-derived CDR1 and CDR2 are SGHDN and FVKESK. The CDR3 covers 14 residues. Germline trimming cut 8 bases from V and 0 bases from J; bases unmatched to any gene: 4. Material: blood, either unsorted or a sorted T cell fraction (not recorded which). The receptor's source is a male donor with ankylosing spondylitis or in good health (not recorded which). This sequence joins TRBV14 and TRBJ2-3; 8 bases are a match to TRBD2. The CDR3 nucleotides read TGTGCCAGCTCCATAGCGGGAAGCACAGATACGCAGTATTTT. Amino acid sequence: CASSIAGSTDTQYF.